This T cell receptor (beta chain) appears in the sequencing data of a study of a mutant IDH1 vaccine in newly diagnosed glioma. Study at large: Earlier therapy was either radiotherapy, temozolomide, or both, and most got both.

Notes on this clone: Its antigen is undetermined.

Study conclusions and caveats: Vaccine-induced responses were seen in 93.3% of patients, spanning several MHC alleles.

Measured with immunoSEQ multiplex PCR; TCRdb has only the in-frame clones, and not every one. The sample includes fewer than 90,000 clones, 80% to 85% of them seen just once. Described time point: week 35, safety follow-up. Alongside topical imiquimod, each dose of vaccine comprised 300 ug of mutant IDH1 20-mer peptide. The CDR3 covers 18 residues. Germline CDR1 SGHTA, CDR2 FQGNSA. Trimming took 1 base from V and 4 from J, leaving 20 bases between them. The chain links TRBV7-2 to TRBJ2-1; D may be TRBD1 (5 bases). This sample comprised PBMCs, obtained from a glioma patient whose treatment included an IDH1 peptide vaccine. The clonotype comes from a young man with glioma. CDR3 sequence reads: CASSLGQGHEILYNEQFF. In DNA, the CDR3 is TGTGCCAGCAGCTTAGGGCAGGGTCACGAGATACTTTACAATGAGCAGTTCTTC. Full variable domain (missing parts from reference TRBV7-2 and TRBJ2-1): GAGVSQSPSNKVTEKGKDVELRCDPISGHTALYWYRQSLGQGLEFLIYFQGNSAPDKSGLPSDRFSAERTGGSVSTLTIQRTQQEDSAVYLCASSLGQGHEILYNEQFFGPGTRLTVL.